A single count supports the clone carrying this T cell receptor (beta chain). What it recognizes is unknown. V lost 6 bases and J lost 4; bases outside the gene matches: 10. The CDR3 is 15 amino acids. Germline CDR1 ENHRY, CDR2 SYGVKD. These data belong to a study of shared clonotypes between healthy human individuals. Study in general: The study enrolled a couple of women and three men aged 18 to 49. Study results and caveats: Sharing across four donors was seen in approximately 5.2% of naive CD4 clonotypes. Memory subsets generally showed smaller estimated richness than naive subsets did.

The CD4+ fraction was divided into a CD45RA+ naive subset and a CD45RA-negative memory subset. Repertoires were generated with immunoSEQ multiplex PCR, while TCRdb's copy carries only in-frame clones and drops some. The table includes 2 million to 2.5 million clones, under 97% detected once. The source is a man in his late teens or twenties in good health. This chain joins TRBV10-3 and TRBJ2-7, with 9 bases lining up with TRBD2. Sequences were obtained from naive CD4+ T cells sorted from blood. Documented subset: CD45RA+ positively selected. The CDR3 DNA sequence: TGTGCCATCAGACAAGGGGTAGCGGGAGCTTACGAGCAGTACTTC. Translation gives CAIRQGVAGAYEQYF.